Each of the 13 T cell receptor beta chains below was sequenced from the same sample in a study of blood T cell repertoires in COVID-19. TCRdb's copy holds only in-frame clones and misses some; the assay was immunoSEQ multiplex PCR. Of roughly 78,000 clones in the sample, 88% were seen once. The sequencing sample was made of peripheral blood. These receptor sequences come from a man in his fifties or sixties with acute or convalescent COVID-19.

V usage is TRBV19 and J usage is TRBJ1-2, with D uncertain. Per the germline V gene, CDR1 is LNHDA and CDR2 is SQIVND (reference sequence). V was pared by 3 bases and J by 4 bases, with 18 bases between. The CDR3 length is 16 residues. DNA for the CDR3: TGTGCCAGTAGTATTGGTTCGCTGCAGGTTCGCTATGGCTACACCTTC. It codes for CASSIGSLQVRYGYTF.

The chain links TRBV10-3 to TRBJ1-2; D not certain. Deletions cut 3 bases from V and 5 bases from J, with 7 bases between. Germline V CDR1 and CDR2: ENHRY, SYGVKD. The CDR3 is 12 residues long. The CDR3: CAISDPTYGYTF. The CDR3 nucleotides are TGTGCCATCAGTGACCCAACTTATGGCTACACCTTC.

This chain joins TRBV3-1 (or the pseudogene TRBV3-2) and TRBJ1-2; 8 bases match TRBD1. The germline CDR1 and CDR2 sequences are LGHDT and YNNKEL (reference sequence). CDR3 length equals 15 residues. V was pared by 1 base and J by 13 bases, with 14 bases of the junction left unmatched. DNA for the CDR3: TGTGCCAGCAGCCAAGCCCCCCCAGGGGGCGCGGCCTGCACCTTC. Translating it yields CASSQAPPGGAACTF.

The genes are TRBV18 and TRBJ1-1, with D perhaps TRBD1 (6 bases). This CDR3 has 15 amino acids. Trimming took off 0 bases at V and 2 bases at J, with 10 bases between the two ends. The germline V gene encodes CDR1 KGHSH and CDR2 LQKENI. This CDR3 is CASSPPRTENTEAFF. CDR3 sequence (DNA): TGTGCCAGCTCACCACCTAGGACAGAAAACACTGAAGCTTTCTTT.

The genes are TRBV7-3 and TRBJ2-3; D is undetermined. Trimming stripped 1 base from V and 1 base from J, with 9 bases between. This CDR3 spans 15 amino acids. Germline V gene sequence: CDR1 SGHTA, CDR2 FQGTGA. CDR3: CASSLRLYGTDTQYF. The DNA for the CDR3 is TGTGCCAGCAGCTTAAGGCTGTATGGCACAGATACGCAGTATTTT.

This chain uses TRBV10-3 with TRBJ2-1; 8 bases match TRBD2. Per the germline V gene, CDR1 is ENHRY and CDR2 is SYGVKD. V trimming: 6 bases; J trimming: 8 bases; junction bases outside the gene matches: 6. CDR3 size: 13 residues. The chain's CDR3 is CAISSGGWDEQFF. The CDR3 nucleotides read TGTGCCATCAGCAGCGGGGGCTGGGATGAGCAGTTCTTC.

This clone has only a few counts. The CDR3 DNA follows: TGTGCCAGCACCACGACAGGACGCACGGGAAACACCATATATTTT. It is translated as CASTTTGRTGNTIYF. The chain combines TRBV6-5 with TRBJ1-3, with D perhaps TRBD1 (6 bases). V was cut by 7 bases and J by 4 bases, with 17 bases left in between. The CDR3 is 15 residues long. CDR1 MNHEY and CDR2 SVGAGI come from the germline V gene.

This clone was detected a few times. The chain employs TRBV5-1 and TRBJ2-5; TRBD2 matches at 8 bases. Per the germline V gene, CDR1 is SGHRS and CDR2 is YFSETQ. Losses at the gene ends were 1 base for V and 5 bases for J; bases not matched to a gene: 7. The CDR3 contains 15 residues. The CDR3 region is CASSLSSGGGETQYF. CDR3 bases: TGCGCCAGCAGCTTGTCGAGCGGGGGAGGGGAGACCCAGTACTTC. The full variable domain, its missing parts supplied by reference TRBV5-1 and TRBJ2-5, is KAGVTQTPRYLIKTRGQQVTLSCSPISGHRSVSWYQQTPGQGLQFLFEYFSETQRNKGNFPGRFSGRQFSNSRSEMNVSTLELGDSALYLCASSLSSGGGETQYFGPGTRLLVL.

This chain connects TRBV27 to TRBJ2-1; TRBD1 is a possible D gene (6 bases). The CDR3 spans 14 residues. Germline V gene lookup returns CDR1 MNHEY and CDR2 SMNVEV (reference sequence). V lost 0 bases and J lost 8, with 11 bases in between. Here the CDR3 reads CASSLSAGAHEQFF. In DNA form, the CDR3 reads TGTGCCAGCAGTTTATCGGCAGGGGCTCATGAGCAGTTCTTC.

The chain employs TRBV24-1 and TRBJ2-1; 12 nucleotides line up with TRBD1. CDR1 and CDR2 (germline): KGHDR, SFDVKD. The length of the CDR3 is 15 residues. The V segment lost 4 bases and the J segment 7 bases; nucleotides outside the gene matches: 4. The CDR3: CATSEGDRGLNEQFF. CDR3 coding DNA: TGTGCCACCAGTGAGGGGGACAGGGGGCTTAATGAGCAGTTCTTC.

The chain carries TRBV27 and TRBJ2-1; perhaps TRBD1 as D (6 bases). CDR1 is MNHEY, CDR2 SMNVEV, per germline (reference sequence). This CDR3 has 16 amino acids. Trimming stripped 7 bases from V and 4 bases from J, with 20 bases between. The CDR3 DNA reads TGTGCCAGCAAGACATCACCGGGACAACCATACAATGAGCAGTTCTTC. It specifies CASKTSPGQPYNEQFF.

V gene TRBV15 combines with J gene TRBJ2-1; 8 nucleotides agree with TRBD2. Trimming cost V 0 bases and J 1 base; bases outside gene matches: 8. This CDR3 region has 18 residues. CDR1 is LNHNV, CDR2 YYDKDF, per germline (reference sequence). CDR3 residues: CATSRDLRRGASYNEQFF. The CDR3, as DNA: TGTGCCACCAGCAGAGATCTCAGGCGGGGGGCTTCCTACAATGAGCAGTTCTTC.

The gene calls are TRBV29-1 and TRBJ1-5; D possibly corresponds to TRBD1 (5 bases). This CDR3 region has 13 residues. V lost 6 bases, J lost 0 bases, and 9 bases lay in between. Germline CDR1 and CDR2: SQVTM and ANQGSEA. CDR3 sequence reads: CSVRTRSNQPQHF. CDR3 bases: TGCAGCGTCCGGACACGTAGCAATCAGCCCCAGCATTTT.